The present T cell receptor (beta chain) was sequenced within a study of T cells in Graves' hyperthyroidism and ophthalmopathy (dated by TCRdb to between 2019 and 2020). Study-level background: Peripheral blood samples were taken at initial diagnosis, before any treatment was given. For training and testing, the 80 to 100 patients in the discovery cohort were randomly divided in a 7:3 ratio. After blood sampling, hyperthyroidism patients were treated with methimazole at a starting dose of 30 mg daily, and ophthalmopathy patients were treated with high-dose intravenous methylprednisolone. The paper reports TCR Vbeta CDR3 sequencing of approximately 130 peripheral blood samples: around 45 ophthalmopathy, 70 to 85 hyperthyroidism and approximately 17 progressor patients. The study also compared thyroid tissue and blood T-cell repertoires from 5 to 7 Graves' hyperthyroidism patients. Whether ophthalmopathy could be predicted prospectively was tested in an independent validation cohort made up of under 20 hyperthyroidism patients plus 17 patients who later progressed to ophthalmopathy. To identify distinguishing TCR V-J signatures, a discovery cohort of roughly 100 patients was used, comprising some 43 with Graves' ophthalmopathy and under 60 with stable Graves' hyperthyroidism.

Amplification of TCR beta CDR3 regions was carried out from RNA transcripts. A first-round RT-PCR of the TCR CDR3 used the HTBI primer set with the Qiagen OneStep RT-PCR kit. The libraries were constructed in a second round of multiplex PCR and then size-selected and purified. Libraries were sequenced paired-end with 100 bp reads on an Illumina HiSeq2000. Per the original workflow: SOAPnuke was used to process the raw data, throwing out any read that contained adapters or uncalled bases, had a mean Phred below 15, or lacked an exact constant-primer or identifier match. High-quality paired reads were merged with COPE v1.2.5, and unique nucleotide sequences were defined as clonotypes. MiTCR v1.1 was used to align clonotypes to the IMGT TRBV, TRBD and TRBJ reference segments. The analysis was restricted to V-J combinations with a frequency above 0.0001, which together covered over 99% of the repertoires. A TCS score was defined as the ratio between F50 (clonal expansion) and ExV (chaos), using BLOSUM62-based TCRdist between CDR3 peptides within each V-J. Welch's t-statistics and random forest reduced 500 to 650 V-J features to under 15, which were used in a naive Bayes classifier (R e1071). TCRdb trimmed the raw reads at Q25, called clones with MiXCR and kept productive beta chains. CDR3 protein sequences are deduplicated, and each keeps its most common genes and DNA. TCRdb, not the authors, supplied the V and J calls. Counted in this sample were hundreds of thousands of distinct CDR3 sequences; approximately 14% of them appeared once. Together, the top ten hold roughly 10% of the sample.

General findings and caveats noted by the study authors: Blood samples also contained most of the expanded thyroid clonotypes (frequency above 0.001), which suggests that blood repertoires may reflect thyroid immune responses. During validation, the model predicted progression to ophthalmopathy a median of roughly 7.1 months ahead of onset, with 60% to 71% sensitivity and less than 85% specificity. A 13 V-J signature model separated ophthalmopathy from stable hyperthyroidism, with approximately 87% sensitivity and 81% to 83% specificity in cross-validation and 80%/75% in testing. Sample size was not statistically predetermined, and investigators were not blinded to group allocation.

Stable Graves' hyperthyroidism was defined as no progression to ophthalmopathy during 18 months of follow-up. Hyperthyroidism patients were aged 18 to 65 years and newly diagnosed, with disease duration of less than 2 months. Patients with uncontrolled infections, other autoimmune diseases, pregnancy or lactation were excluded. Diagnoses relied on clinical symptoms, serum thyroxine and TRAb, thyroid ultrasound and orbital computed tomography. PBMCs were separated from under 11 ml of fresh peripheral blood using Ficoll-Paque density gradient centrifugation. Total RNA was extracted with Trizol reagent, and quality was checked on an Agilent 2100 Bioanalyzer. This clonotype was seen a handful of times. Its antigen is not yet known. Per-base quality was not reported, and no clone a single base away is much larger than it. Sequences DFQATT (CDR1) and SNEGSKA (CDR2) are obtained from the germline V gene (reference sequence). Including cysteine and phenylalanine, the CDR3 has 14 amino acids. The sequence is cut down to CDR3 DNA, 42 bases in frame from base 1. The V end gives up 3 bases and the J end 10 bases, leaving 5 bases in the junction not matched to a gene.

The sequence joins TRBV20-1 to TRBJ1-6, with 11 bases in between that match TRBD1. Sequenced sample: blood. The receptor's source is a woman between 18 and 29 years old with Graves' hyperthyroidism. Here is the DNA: TGCAGTGCTAGGGATCGGGACAGGGGGTCACCCCTCCACTTT. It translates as CSARDRDRGSPLHF.